This TCR beta chain was sequenced for a study of siplizumab effects on memory and regulatory T cells. Points from the study as a whole: An assignable naive or memory phenotype was lacking in roughly 80-96% of proliferating CD4+ or CD8+ clones. The alloresponse seemed to draw substantially on naive T cells, which appeared more diverse than memory cells. The authors mapped only a minor fraction of alloreactive clones to unstimulated subsets.

On this clone: Its cognate antigen is unknown.

TCRdb's table, derived via immunoSEQ multiplex PCR, lists solely in-frame clones and lacks some. The table lists more than 85,000 clones, about 92% of them singletons, with around 0.73% in the top ten. The V and J ends lost 7 bases and 0 bases respectively, with 15 bases between them. The CDR3 has 15 residues. Germline CDR1 MNHNS, CDR2 SASEGT. The specimen was Tregs sorted from blood. The chain joins TRBV6-1 to TRBJ1-2; TRBD1 is a possible D gene (5 bases). The receptor was derived from a human donor in good health. The CDR3: CASTQALTANYGYTF. The CDR3 bases are TGTGCCAGCACCCAGGCGTTGACAGCTAACTATGGCTACACCTTC.